This entry lists 16 T cell receptor beta chains sequenced from one sample in a study of tumor and adjacent non-tumor tissue in lung cancer. No cell sorting was done before RNA was extracted from the tissue. More than 3 cm separated this lung sample from the edge of the tumor. Three rounds of nested PCR, following a modified ARM-PCR protocol, produced the TCRbeta library. TCRdb re-called the multiplex PCR reads through MiXCR, storing one row per CDR3 protein. Here the sample spans some 80,000 distinct CDR3 sequences, less than 85% being singletons. Sequencing input: distant non-tumor lung tissue. The receptors were sampled from a man in his 70s with non-small cell lung cancer.

In the case of this clonotype: Because it lacks the conserved phenylalanine or tryptophan at the end, this CDR3 is likely a read error. The rearrangement uses TRBV6-2 or TRBV6-3 and TRBJ2-3; D may correspond to TRBD1 or TRBD2 (5 bases each). Germline loops: CDR1 MNHEY, CDR2 SVGEGT. The CDR3 runs 14 residues. The CDR3 sequence: CASSYGASTDTQYL. The CDR3 DNA follows: TGTGCCAGCAGTTACGGGGCTAGCACAGACACGCAGTATTTA.

This clonotype was seen only once. Without the conserved terminal phenylalanine or tryptophan, this CDR3 likely stems from a read error. The DNA is left out, because the CDR3 cannot be placed on it with certainty; the CDR3 is given as TCRdb lists it. The gene calls are TRBV20-1 and TRBJ1-5. The CDR3 has 14 residues if both end residues are counted. From germline, CDR1 is DFQATT and CDR2 SNEGSKA (reference sequence). CDR3 in amino acids: CSAQILGDNQPQQC.

Note on this clonotype: This clone may be a read error of a much larger clone one base away. This sequence joins TRBV5-8 and TRBJ2-3; D call uncertain. This CDR3 has 12 residues. Looked up from germline, CDR1 is SGHTS and CDR2 is YDEGEE. As DNA, the CDR3 is TGTGCCAGAAGCTTGCGTAACGGTGGGCAGTATTTT. As protein: CARSLRNGGQYF.

This clonotype was picked up a small number of times. This clone may be a read error of a much larger clone one base away. The V gene is TRBV6-5, the J gene TRBJ2-7; the match to TRBD1 covers 8 bases. CDR3 length equals 14 residues. Germline CDR1 and CDR2: MNHEY and SVGAGI. CDR3 coding DNA: TGTGCCAGCAGTTACTCTAACTCGGACAGGGAGCTGTACTTC. Translation: CASSYSNSDRELYF.

This clonotype was counted between two and nine times. A much larger clone differs by one base, so this may be a read error. This sequence joins TRBV29-1 and TRBJ1-2; D not certain. Germline values: CDR1 SQVTM, CDR2 ANQGSEA. This CDR3 region has 14 residues. CDR3 loop: CSAERGKANYDYTF. DNA of the CDR3: TGCAGCGCCGAGAGAGGGAAGGCTAACTATGACTACACCTTC.

For this clonotype: One end of the junction varies from germline; a read error may be responsible. V usage is TRBV6-4 and J usage is TRBJ2-5, with 10 positions matching TRBD2. The CDR3 sequence is 16 residues long. The germline V gene encodes CDR1 MRHNA and CDR2 SNTAGT. In nucleotides, the CDR3 is TGTGCCAGCAGTGACTCACTAGCGGGGCAGCAAGAGTCCCACTACTTC. Translation gives CASSDSLAGQQESHYF.

V usage is TRBV20-1 and J usage is TRBJ2-7; D is unresolved. The V end was cut by 0 bases, the J end by 5 bases, with 8 bases between. CDR3 length: 12 amino acids. Germline V lookup: CDR1 DFQATT, CDR2 SNEGSKA (reference sequence). The CDR3 sequence: CSARELQDEQYF. The CDR3 DNA is TGCAGTGCTAGAGAGTTGCAGGACGAGCAGTACTTC.

Turning to this clonotype: Germline and junction disagree at one end, which may indicate a read error. The V gene is TRBV6-5, the J gene TRBJ2-1, with 7 nucleotides matching TRBD1. CDR1 and CDR2 (germline): MNHEY, SVGAGI. The CDR3 contains 16 residues. This CDR3 reads CGSSYLGGRSYNEQFF. The CDR3 nucleotides are TGTGGCAGCAGTTATTTAGGGGGCCGATCATACAATGAGCAGTTCTTC.

This clonotype appeared a single time. One junction end does not reproduce the germline sequence, and a read error may be involved. V gene TRBV11-2 combines with J gene TRBJ2-1, with 8 bases lining up with TRBD2. Germline V CDR1 and CDR2: SGHAT, FQNNGV. This CDR3 has 14 amino acids. Written as DNA, the CDR3 is TGTGTCAGCAGCTTATCGGGGGGGGCCAGTGAGCAGTTCTTC. Amino acid sequence: CVSSLSGGASEQFF.

V usage is TRBV11-3 and J usage is TRBJ2-1; D gene unclear. Trimming left V 4 bases short and J 16 bases short, with 23 bases between. The V gene's germline CDR1 is SGHNT and CDR2 YENEEA. There are 14 residues in the CDR3. As DNA, the CDR3 is TGTGCCAGCAGCTCAGATCCCTCCTACAATGAACACTTCTTC. It codes for CASSSDPSYNEHFF.

The CDR3 DNA reads as TGTGCCAGCAGTTCAATCGGGACGACCGTGCAGTACTTC. This gives the protein CASSSIGTTVQYF. The J gene is TRBJ2-7, the V gene TRBV5-4; D possibly uses TRBD1 or TRBD2 (5 bases each). Trimming left V 5 bases short and J 9 bases short, with 18 bases between. This CDR3 region has 13 residues. Germline assignment: CDR1 SGHNT and CDR2 YYREEE (reference sequence).

This clonotype was found a few times. V usage is TRBV20-1 and J usage is TRBJ2-3, with TRBD2 matching 10 bases. J was trimmed by 4 bases and V by 3 bases; bases with no gene match: 13. CDR1 and CDR2 from the germline V gene are DFQATT and SNEGSKA (reference sequence). The CDR3 contains 17 residues. The CDR3, as DNA: TGCAGTGCTAGCCAATCAAGAACCGGGACTAGCGCAGATACGCAGTATTTT. Protein sequence: CSASQSRTGTSADTQYF.

On this clonotype: Being one base from a much bigger clone, this may be a read error. The chain uses TRBV6-5 and TRBJ1-2; no reliable D call. V was cut by 1 base and J by 0 bases, with 9 bases left in between. The germline V gene encodes CDR1 MNHEY and CDR2 SVGAGI. The CDR3 loop spans 15 amino acids. This chain's CDR3 is CASSYFAWPNYGYTF. As DNA, the CDR3 is TGTGCCAGCAGTTACTTTGCATGGCCTAACTATGGCTACACCTTC.

The rearrangement joins TRBV11-2 to TRBJ2-5; a weak D match, TRBD2 (6 bases). The germline gives CDR1 SGHAT, CDR2 FQNNGV. CDR3 length: 14 amino acids. The V and J ends lost 0 bases and 7 bases respectively, with 12 bases between them. CDR3 nucleotides: TGTGCCAGCAGCTTAGATGGCAGGGACTGGACCCAGTACTTC. Its protein product is CASSLDGRDWTQYF.

With regard to this clonotype: The junction and the germline gene differ at one end; a read error may be behind it. The V and J genes are TRBV6-1 and TRBJ1-1; D may be TRBD1 (5 bases). CDR3 length equals 13 residues. Per germline, CDR1 MNHNS and CDR2 SASEGT. DNA of the CDR3: TGTACCAGCACCAGGGTATGGAACATTGAAGCTTTCTTT. Translation gives CTSTRVWNIEAFF.

As to this clonotype: The junction and the germline gene differ at one end; a read error may be behind it. The chain combines TRBV5-4 with TRBJ2-5, with 8 nucleotides matching TRBD1. The CDR3 totals 16 residues. The germline V gene encodes CDR1 SGHNT and CDR2 YYREEE (reference sequence). The CDR3 nucleotides are TGTGCCAGCAGTTTAGCCAGGGGGCGCGAATTGGAGACCCGGTACTTC. Protein product: CASSLARGRELETRYF. The full variable domain, rest sourced from reference TRBV5-4 and TRBJ2-5, is ETGVTQSPTHLIKTRGQQVTLRCSSQSGHNTVSWYQQALGQGPQFIFQYYREEENGRGNFPPRFSGLQFPNYSSELNVNALELDDSALYLCASSLARGRELETRYFGPGTRLLVL.